Below are 17 T cell receptor beta chains sequenced from a single sample in a study of cytomegalovirus exposure and HLA in healthy donors. The PCR was carried out with 60 Vbeta primers and 13 Jbeta primers. Assay: immunoSEQ multiplex PCR; the TCRdb copy retains only in-frame clones and omits some. This sample carries about 140,000 clones, roughly 73% of them seen once, and the ten largest clones take under 2%. Sample: PBMCs. Receptors were obtained from a female donor in good health and CMV-seronegative.

This clone appeared once. The chain carries TRBV27 and TRBJ2-5; the D is unclear. The CDR3 is 13 residues long. V was clipped by 0 bases and J by 5 bases, with 7 bases between them. From germline, CDR1 is MNHEY and CDR2 SMNVEV (reference sequence). CDR3: CASSLSGWETQYF. The DNA of the CDR3 is TGTGCCAGCAGTTTATCCGGTTGGGAGACCCAGTACTTC.

The J gene is TRBJ1-1, the V gene TRBV28, with D possibly matching TRBD1 (5 bases). This CDR3 comprises 16 residues. Germline V CDR1 and CDR2: MDHEN, SYDVKM. V was shortened by 4 bases and J by 4 bases, with 19 bases between the two germline ends. CDR3 residues: CASSSAGTGYPTEAFF. CDR3 in DNA: TGTGCCAGCAGTTCCGCCGGAACAGGATATCCCACTGAAGCTTTCTTT.

The CDR3 DNA reads as TGTGCCAGCAGCCACCCACGGACAGGGGGCTACGAGCAGTACTTC. It is translated as CASSHPRTGGYEQYF. The chain joins TRBV11-2 to TRBJ2-7, with TRBD1 matching over 10 bases. Germline-derived CDR1 and CDR2 are SGHAT and FQNNGV. The CDR3 runs to 15 residues. V shed 5 bases and J 3 bases; nucleotides not matched to a gene: 7.

J is TRBJ2-2 and V is TRBV18; maybe TRBD2 (6 bases). The V and J ends lost 2 bases and 3 bases respectively, with 13 bases between them. CDR3 length: 16 amino acids. Germline CDR1 and CDR2: KGHSH and LQKENI. The chain's CDR3 is CASSPVLGTDTGELFF. As DNA, the CDR3 is TGTGCCAGCTCACCAGTCTTAGGGACTGACACCGGGGAGCTGTTTTTT.

The chain joins TRBV19 to TRBJ2-5, with 9 bases that match TRBD1. CDR3 size: 15 residues. The V and J ends lost 3 bases and 4 bases, in that order; junction bases with no gene match: 6. CDR1 LNHDA and CDR2 SQIVND come from the germline V gene (reference sequence). The CDR3 is CASSIPGQGSETQYF. The CDR3 nucleotides are TGTGCCAGTAGTATTCCGGGACAGGGATCAGAGACCCAGTACTTC.

The rearrangement uses TRBV30 and TRBJ2-5; weak D call: TRBD1 (6 bases). The J call is uncertain, as TRBJ2-7 better fits the DNA end. The CDR3 extends over 11 amino acids. Germline CDR1 reads GTSNPN; CDR2 reads SVGIG (reference sequence). The CDR3 spells CAWGQSYEQYF. As DNA, the CDR3 is TGTGCCTGGGGACAGTCCTACGAGCAGTACTTC.

A few counts support this clone. V is TRBV27 and J is TRBJ1-6; D unclear. CDR3 size: 13 residues. V was shortened by 8 bases and J by 10 bases, with 15 bases between the two germline ends. Germline V CDR1 and CDR2: MNHEY, SMNVEV (reference sequence). As DNA, the CDR3 is TGTGCCAGCGGAACCTCGGGATTGTCACCCCTCCACTTT. This translates into CASGTSGLSPLHF.

V is TRBV9 and J is TRBJ1-1; D uncertain. Trimming cost V 7 bases and J 7 bases, with 11 bases left between them. Looked up from germline, CDR1 is SGDLS and CDR2 is YYNGEE. The CDR3 loop spans 11 amino acids. CDR3 in DNA: TGTGCCAGCGGAGTCGGGAGTGAAGCTTTCTTT. As protein: CASGVGSEAFF.

The J gene is TRBJ1-2, the V gene TRBV5-1; D gene uncertain. The germline V gene has CDR1 SGHRS and CDR2 YFSETQ. The ends were cut back, 2 bases at V and 2 bases at J, with 7 bases in the middle. The CDR3 is 13 amino acids. CDR3 in DNA: TGCGCCAGCAGCTTAACGGAGAACTATGGCTACACCTTC. It yields the protein CASSLTENYGYTF.

This rearrangement joins TRBV12-5 to TRBJ1-5; D remains ambiguous. The CDR3 has 12 amino acids. V was pared by 1 base and J by 9 bases, with 7 bases between. Germline V CDR1 and CDR2: LGHNT, FRNRAP. This CDR3 reads CASGLDPRPQHF. CDR3 DNA sequence: TGTGCTAGTGGTTTGGACCCCAGGCCCCAGCATTTT.

The J gene is TRBJ2-5, the V gene TRBV9, with D perhaps TRBD1 (6 bases). With the DNA end fitting TRBJ2-7 better, the J assignment may be wrong. Germline values: CDR1 SGDLS, CDR2 YYNGEE. The CDR3 is 15 residues long. For the CDR3, the DNA is TGTGCCAGCAGCGTAGGTGGAACAGGGCAGGGCGAGCAGTACTTC. Protein: CASSVGGTGQGEQYF.

The chain employs TRBV2 and TRBJ1-3, with TRBD1 as a possible D gene (6 bases). The CDR3 runs 15 residues. The germline gives CDR1 SNHLY, CDR2 FYNNEI. Trimming took 6 bases from V and 0 from J, leaving 12 bases between them. As DNA, the CDR3 is TGTGCCAGCAGGGGGGGGGCGAGCTCTGGAAACACCATATATTTT. Protein: CASRGGASSGNTIYF. Using reference TRBV2 and TRBJ1-3 for the parts outside the CDR3, the full variable domain is EPEVTQTPSHQVTQMGQEVILRCVPISNHLYFYWYRQILGQKVEFLVSFYNNEISEKSEIFDDQFSVERPDGSNFTLKIRSTKLEDSAMYFCASRGGASSGNTIYFGEGSWLTVV.

V and J are TRBV29-1 and TRBJ2-7; D might be TRBD2 (6 bases). Trimming left V 7 bases short and J 4 bases short, with 20 bases between. Germline V lookup: CDR1 SQVTM, CDR2 ANQGSEA. The CDR3 is made up of 14 amino acids. Here the CDR3 reads CSADGGGTSYEQYF. The CDR3 DNA reads as TGCAGCGCAGACGGGGGAGGCACTTCGTACGAGCAGTACTTC.

The rearrangement joins TRBV28 to TRBJ1-2, with D possibly TRBD1 on 5 matching bases. The germline V gene encodes CDR1 MDHEN and CDR2 SYDVKM. The CDR3 spans 15 residues. Between the trimmed V and J ends, which lost 3 bases and 5 bases, there was a span of 16 bases. CDR3 region: CASSLGGGVRYGYTF. CDR3 coding DNA: TGTGCCAGCAGTTTGGGAGGAGGGGTTAGATATGGCTACACCTTC.

This clone was seen once. The V call is TRBV25-1, the J call TRBJ2-1; 7 bases agree with TRBD1. The CDR3 covers 17 residues. Germline CDR1 and CDR2: MGHDK and SYGVNS. The V gene end was trimmed by 4 bases and the J gene end by 0 bases; junction bases not matched to a gene: 9. The CDR3 DNA reads TGTGCCAGCAGTGCAGGCCAGGGGGAAGCCTCCTACAATGAGCAGTTCTTC. This codes for CASSAGQGEASYNEQFF.

The chain has TRBV11-1 and TRBJ2-1; D is perhaps TRBD1 (6 bases). This CDR3 region has 11 residues. Per germline, CDR1 SGHAT and CDR2 FQDESV (reference sequence). Trimming shortened V by 5 bases and J by 13 bases, and 12 bases separated the two germline ends. CDR3 loop: CASSLEGDQFF. DNA for the CDR3: TGTGCCAGCAGCCTCGAGGGGGATCAGTTCTTC.

The chain couples TRBV5-5 to TRBJ1-3; 10 bases map to TRBD1. Trimming removed 4 bases from V and 0 bases from J; junction bases left unmatched: 7. The CDR3 contains 17 residues. Germline V CDR1 and CDR2: SGHKS, YYEKEE (reference sequence). The CDR3 region is CASSETDRGYSGNTIYF. Here the CDR3 DNA reads TGTGCCAGCAGCGAGACGGACAGGGGGTACTCTGGAAACACCATATATTTT.